A selection of T cell receptor beta chains follows, all from one sample in a study of blood T cell repertoires in COVID-19. Profiling relied on immunoSEQ multiplex PCR, and the TCRdb table lists in-frame clones only, not all of them. The sample comprises around 130,000 clones, 85% to 90% of which are singletons, and roughly 18% rests with the top ten. Sample: peripheral blood. The receptors here all came from a man in his fifties with active or convalescent COVID-19. The CDR3 runs from the conserved cysteine through the conserved F or W. Fields, in order: J gene, clone size, CDR3 length, D gene, V gene, CDR3 DNA, CDR3 protein. The D gene is left open where the match is weak. Not all rows give a size; the values are once, few, many and, for expanded clones, a class.

TRBJ2-2 once 16 TRBD1 TRBV5-1 TGCGCCAGCAGCTTGCTTGGGACAGGGGAGGCCGGGGAGCTGTTTTTT CASSLLGTGEAGELFF
TRBJ2-1 few 14 TRBD2 TRBV20-1 TGCAGTGCTAGTAAGCGGGGGGACTACAATGAGCAGTTCTTC CSASKRGDYNEQFF
TRBJ2-7 - 13 - TRBV7-9 TGTGCCAGCAGCTTACAGGGCACCCACGAGCAGTACTTC CASSLQGTHEQYF
TRBJ2-7 few 13 - TRBV19 TGTGCCAGTAGCCTGAGCGGCAGGGGCGAGCAGTACTTC CASSLSGRGEQYF
TRBJ2-7 - 14 TRBD1 TRBV30 TGTGCCTGGAGTGGGACAGGGTATCATCATGGGCAGTACTTC CAWSGTGYHHGQYF
TRBJ1-4 - 15 TRBD1 TRBV6-5 TGTGCCAGCAGTTTTCAGGGGGCGCAGACTGAAAAACTGTTTTTT CASSFQGAQTEKLFF
TRBJ2-5 - 13 - TRBV19 TGTGCCAGTAGTTCGAGGATATGGGAGACCCAGTACTTC CASSSRIWETQYF
TRBJ2-2 - 15 TRBD1 TRBV11-3 TGTGCCAGCAGCCTGACAGGGGGCGTCACCGGGGAGCTGTTTTTT CASSLTGGVTGELFF
TRBJ1-3 - 15 - TRBV28 TGTGCCAGCACCCCGACAAGCTACTCTGGAAACACCATATATTTT CASTPTSYSGNTIYF
TRBJ1-4 once 16 TRBD1 TRBV6-6 TGTGCCAGCAGTTACTTTGGGGACAGGGAAGGAGGAAAACTGTTTTTT CASSYFGDREGGKLFF
TRBJ1-1 few 12 TRBD1 TRBV29-1 TGCAGCGTTGGGACAGGGGGCACTGAAGCTTTCTTT CSVGTGGTEAFF
TRBJ2-2 once 15 - TRBV6-4 TGTGCCAGCAGTGAGCGGACAGCGAACACCGGGGAGCTGTTTTTT CASSERTANTGELFF
TRBJ2-5 - 14 - TRBV3-1/TRBV3-2 TGTGCCAGCAGCCAATTGGACAGAGGCGAGACCCAGTACTTC CASSQLDRGETQYF
TRBJ2-1 - 14 TRBD1 TRBV19 TGTGCCAGTGGTCTGGGACAGGGGTACGATGAGCAGTTCTTC CASGLGQGYDEQFF
TRBJ1-2 once 15 TRBD1 TRBV10-3 TGTGCCATCAGTAGGACAGGACGTGATGACTATGGCTACACCTTC CAISRTGRDDYGYTF
TRBJ2-7 - 12 - TRBV2 TGTGCCAGCAGACTAGGGGGTGGTGAGCAGTACTTC CASRLGGGEQYF
TRBJ2-2 - 15 - TRBV6-5 TGTGCCAGCAGTTCAACGGACAGTAACACCGGGGAGCTGTTTTTT CASSSTDSNTGELFF
TRBJ2-2 - 17 TRBD1 TRBV3-1/TRBV3-2 TGTGCCAGCAGCCAAGATAGGGGGACAGTTTCGACCGGGGAGCTGTTTTTT CASSQDRGTVSTGELFF
TRBJ2-7 - 14 TRBD2 TRBV5-1 TGCGCCAGCAGCTTGACTAGCGGCTCCTACGAGCAGTACTTC CASSLTSGSYEQYF
TRBJ2-5 - 14 - TRBV7-2 TGTGCCAGCAGCTTAGGTGGGGCACAAGAGACCCAGTACTTC CASSLGGAQETQYF
TRBJ2-1 - 17 TRBD2 TRBV4-1 TGCGCCAGCGGTCCCGGGACTAGCGGGAGAACCTACAATGAGCAGTTCTTC CASGPGTSGRTYNEQFF
TRBJ1-2 - 17 - TRBV4-3 TGCGCCAGCAGCCCCAATAGGGCGACAGCCTCTAACTATGGCTACACCTTC CASSPNRATASNYGYTF
TRBJ2-5 few 13 TRBD2 TRBV23-1 TGCGCCAGCACGCTGCAGGGAGGGGAGACCCAGTACTTC CASTLQGGETQYF
TRBJ1-2 once 13 - TRBV20-1 TGCAGTGCTAGTCGGGGGGCTGACAATGGCTACACCTTC CSASRGADNGYTF